This is a list of T cell receptor beta chains from one sample in a study of cytomegalovirus exposure and HLA in healthy donors. The repertoire was sequenced with immunoSEQ multiplex PCR; TCRdb's copy has only in-frame clones and lacks some. The table lists 95,000 to 110,000 clones, around 82% of them singletons. Sequenced sample: PBMCs. These receptors were taken from a young woman in good health and CMV-seropositive. CDR3s include the opening cysteine and the closing phenylalanine or tryptophan. Each record gives: clone size, D gene, J gene, V gene, CDR3 DNA, CDR3 protein. A D gene is named only where the DNA matches it firmly. Size tells how often a clone was seen (once, few, many) or the class of an expanded clone, and some rows leave it out.

- | - | TRBJ1-1 | TRBV5-8 | TGTGCCAGCAGCACGATTATCGAGAGGACTGAAGCTTTCTTT | CASSTIIERTEAFF
few | - | TRBJ2-7 | TRBV28 | TGTGCCAGCAGTTTGAGGACTCGGGTCTCCTACGAGCAGTACTTC | CASSLRTRVSYEQYF
- | - | TRBJ2-5 | TRBV29-1 | TGCAGCGTTGCCCTAGTCCAAGAGACCCAGTACTTC | CSVALVQETQYF
- | TRBD2 | TRBJ2-5 | TRBV18 | TGTGCCAGCTCACCGGGACTAGCGGGAGGGGAGACCCAGTACTTC | CASSPGLAGGETQYF
- | - | TRBJ2-2 | TRBV7-2 | TGTGCCAGCAGCGGAGAGTTAAACACCGGGGAGCTGTTTTTT | CASSGELNTGELFF
- | - | TRBJ2-7 | TRBV4-2 | TGTGCCAGCAGCCCCCAAGACAGACTCACCTACGAGCAGTACTTC | CASSPQDRLTYEQYF
- | - | TRBJ1-1 | TRBV5-1 | TGCGCCAGCAGCCCCGACTCAGGGGTCGGGAACACTGAAGCTTTCTTT | CASSPDSGVGNTEAFF
- | - | TRBJ1-5 | TRBV2 | TGTGCCAGCAGCAGTAGACAGGTTAGCAATCAGCCCCAGCATTTT | CASSSRQVSNQPQHF
- | - | TRBJ2-7 | TRBV5-4 | TGTGCCAGCAGCTTGGGTCGGGAGTGGGACGAGCAGTACTTC | CASSLGREWDEQYF
- | - | TRBJ2-7 | TRBV13 | TGTGCCAGCAGCTTAGGCCACTCCTACGAGCAGTACTTC | CASSLGHSYEQYF
- | - | TRBJ2-7 | TRBV4-1 | TGCGCCAGCAGCCAGACCGGGAAGGGGGGGGAGTCCTACGAGCAGTACTTC | CASSQTGKGGESYEQYF
- | - | TRBJ1-2 | TRBV9 | TGTGCCAGCAGCGTAGGTGAGGGCGCTAACTATGGCTACACCTTC | CASSVGEGANYGYTF
- | TRBD2 | TRBJ2-5 | TRBV7-9 | TGTGCCAGCAGCTTACCAAGAGGGAGGGGAGAGGAGCAGTACTTC | CASSLPRGRGEEQYF
- | TRBD2 | TRBJ2-3 | TRBV5-4 | TGTGCCAGCAGCTTATCCGCGGGGGGGCTTCGTGTAGATACGCAGTATTTT | CASSLSAGGLRVDTQYF
- | - | TRBJ2-4 | TRBV7-6 | TGTGCCAGCAGCGCACGCGGAAGCATTCAGTACTTC | CASSARGSIQYF
- | - | TRBJ2-7 | TRBV18 | TGTGCCAGCTCACCACCGGGATTGGAGGGGTATCACGAGCAGTACTTC | CASSPPGLEGYHEQYF
- | - | TRBJ2-3 | TRBV19 | TGTGCCAGTAGTATAGTCCCTATCCTCGGTTTAGATACGCAGTATTTT | CASSIVPILGLDTQYF
- | TRBD1 | TRBJ1-4 | TRBV5-1 | TGCGCCAGCAGCCAGATGGCGCGCGGACAGGCTAATGAAAAACTGTTTTTT | CASSQMARGQANEKLFF
- | TRBD1 | TRBJ1-2 | TRBV2 | TGTGCCAGCAGGGATCCCCGGGACTCAGGGGGTGGCTACACCTTC | CASRDPRDSGGGYTF
- | TRBD2 | TRBJ2-1 | TRBV5-1 | TGCGCCAGCAGCTTCGGGACTACCAACAATGAGCAGTTCTTC | CASSFGTTNNEQFF
- | TRBD1 | TRBJ2-1 | TRBV25-1 | TGTGCCAGCAGTGAGGGGACAGGGTTCTGGAATGAGCAGTTCTTC | CASSEGTGFWNEQFF
once | - | TRBJ2-1 | TRBV4-3 | TGCGCCAGCAGCCAAGTTCAGGAAGTCGATGAGCAGTTCTTC | CASSQVQEVDEQFF
- | - | TRBJ2-1 | TRBV21-1 | TGTGCCAGCAGTATACGAGCGGGAGTTAGCAATGAGCAGTTCTTC | CASSIRAGVSNEQFF
- | TRBD2 | TRBJ2-1 | TRBV4-1 | TGCGCCAGCAGCCAGGGACTACCTGAGGAGCAGTTCTTC | CASSQGLPEEQFF
- | TRBD1 | TRBJ2-3 | TRBV4-2 | TGTGCCAGCAGCCAAGAGTCAGGGGGCAGCACAGATACGCAGTATTTT | CASSQESGGSTDTQYF
once | - | TRBJ2-1 | TRBV28 | TGTGCCAGCAGCGACAGGCTTGAGCAGTTCTTC | CASSDRLEQFF
- | - | TRBJ1-1 | TRBV6-5 | TGTGCCAGCAGTAGATTGAGGGATAACACTGAAGCTTTCTTT | CASSRLRDNTEAFF
once | - | TRBJ1-1 | TRBV7-9 | TGTGCCAGCAGCTTAGGGTTTAACCAGCGGGCTTTCTTT | CASSLGFNQRAFF
- | - | TRBJ2-7 | TRBV30 | TGTGCCGCAAAACAGGGCTACGAGCAGTACTTC | CAAKQGYEQYF
- | - | TRBJ1-2 | TRBV4-1 | TGCGCCAGCAGCCAACAAGGACAGCGCTACACCTTC | CASSQQGQRYTF
- | - | TRBJ1-1 | TRBV6-5 | TGTGCCACCATGGCAAGTGAAGCTTTCTTT | CATMASEAFF